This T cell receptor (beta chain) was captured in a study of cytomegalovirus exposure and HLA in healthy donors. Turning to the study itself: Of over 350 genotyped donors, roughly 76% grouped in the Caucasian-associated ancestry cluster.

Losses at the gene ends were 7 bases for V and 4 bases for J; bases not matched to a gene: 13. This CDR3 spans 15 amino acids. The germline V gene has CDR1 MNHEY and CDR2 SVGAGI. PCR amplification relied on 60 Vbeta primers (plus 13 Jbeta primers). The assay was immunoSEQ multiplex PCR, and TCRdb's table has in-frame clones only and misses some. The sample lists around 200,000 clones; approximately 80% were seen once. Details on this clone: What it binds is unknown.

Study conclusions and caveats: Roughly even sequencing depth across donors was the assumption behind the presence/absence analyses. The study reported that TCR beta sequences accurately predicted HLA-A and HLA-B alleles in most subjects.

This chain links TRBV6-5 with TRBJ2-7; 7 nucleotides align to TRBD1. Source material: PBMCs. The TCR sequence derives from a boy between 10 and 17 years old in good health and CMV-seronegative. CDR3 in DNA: TGTGCCAGCAACTCGGTAGGGGACAGCAAATACGAGCAGTACTTC. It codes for CASNSVGDSKYEQYF.